This T cell receptor beta chain was recovered during a study of blood T cell repertoires in COVID-19. Profiled with immunoSEQ multiplex PCR; TCRdb holds only in-frame clones, not every one. The repertoire holds 150,000 to 200,000 clones, with 80% to 90% as singletons. V was clipped by 1 base and J by 3 bases; unmatched bases: 3. In germline, CDR1 is SGHTA, CDR2 FQGNSA. CDR3 length: 15 residues. The TCR sequence derives from a man younger than 30 with active or convalescent COVID-19. Sequencing was done on a sample of peripheral blood. The chain couples TRBV7-2 to TRBJ1-5; 7 positions match TRBD1. CDR3 DNA sequence: TGTGCCAGCAGCTTAGGACAGGGATCCAATCAGCCCCAGCATTTT. Protein product: CASSLGQGSNQPQHF.